This is a list of T cell receptor beta chains from one sample in a study of blood T cell repertoires in COVID-19. The data were produced by immunoSEQ multiplex PCR, yet TCRdb's version contains in-frame clones alone and is incomplete. The sample yields 200,000 to 250,000 clones, approximately 87% seen once. The sequenced sample consisted of peripheral blood. The receptor set was obtained from a man between 60 and 75 years old with acute or convalescent COVID-19. CDR3s include the opening cysteine and the closing phenylalanine or tryptophan. The D gene is left open where the match is weak. Clone size appears in some rows only: once, few, many, or a class for an expanded clone.

d_call: TRBD1; v_call: TRBV5-4; j_call: TRBJ2-5; clone_size: NA; cdr3_aa: CASSLGGQEQETQYF; cdr3_nt: TGTGCCAGCAGCTTGGGGGGACAGGAGCAAGAGACCCAGTACTTC
d_call: TRBD1; v_call: TRBV27; j_call: TRBJ1-2; clone_size: once; cdr3_aa: CASTTGGNLYGYTF; cdr3_nt: TGTGCCAGCACCACAGGGGGTAACCTCTATGGCTACACCTTC
d_call: NA; v_call: TRBV5-4; j_call: TRBJ1-2; clone_size: NA; cdr3_aa: CASSLDRSYGYTF; cdr3_nt: TGTGCCAGCAGCTTGGACAGATCCTATGGCTACACCTTC
d_call: NA; v_call: TRBV9; j_call: TRBJ2-2; clone_size: NA; cdr3_aa: CASSGDSNTGELFF; cdr3_nt: TGTGCCAGCAGCGGGGACTCGAACACCGGGGAGCTGTTTTTT
d_call: TRBD2; v_call: TRBV29-1; j_call: TRBJ2-3; clone_size: NA; cdr3_aa: CSVPSGRARDTQYF; cdr3_nt: TGCAGCGTTCCTAGCGGGAGGGCCAGGGATACGCAGTATTTT
d_call: TRBD1; v_call: TRBV7-8; j_call: TRBJ1-5; clone_size: NA; cdr3_aa: CASSSGTGGHQPQHF; cdr3_nt: TGTGCCAGCAGCTCTGGGACAGGGGGCCATCAGCCCCAGCATTTT
d_call: NA; v_call: TRBV10-3; j_call: TRBJ1-1; clone_size: NA; cdr3_aa: CAIGQGRATEAFF; cdr3_nt: TGTGCCATCGGTCAGGGTAGGGCCACTGAAGCTTTCTTT
d_call: NA; v_call: TRBV29-1; j_call: TRBJ1-1; clone_size: NA; cdr3_aa: CSVRSMNTEAFF; cdr3_nt: TGCAGCGTTCGGAGTATGAACACTGAAGCTTTCTTT
d_call: TRBD1; v_call: TRBV4-1; j_call: TRBJ1-2; clone_size: NA; cdr3_aa: CASSQDWGRGQFFGYTF; cdr3_nt: TGCGCCAGCAGCCAAGATTGGGGCAGGGGGCAGTTCTTTGGCTACACCTTC
d_call: NA; v_call: TRBV9; j_call: TRBJ2-2; clone_size: NA; cdr3_aa: CASSKGGVTGELFF; cdr3_nt: TGTGCCAGCAGCAAAGGGGGGGTCACCGGGGAGCTGTTTTTT
d_call: NA; v_call: TRBV14; j_call: TRBJ1-1; clone_size: NA; cdr3_aa: CASSLNRVEAFF; cdr3_nt: TGTGCCAGCAGCCTCAACCGGGTCGAAGCTTTCTTT
d_call: TRBD2; v_call: TRBV7-2; j_call: TRBJ2-7; clone_size: NA; cdr3_aa: CASSLLAGGIHEQYF; cdr3_nt: TGTGCCAGCAGCTTATTAGCGGGAGGGATCCACGAGCAGTACTTC
d_call: NA; v_call: TRBV10-3; j_call: TRBJ2-1; clone_size: once; cdr3_aa: CAISGGPGDNEQFF; cdr3_nt: TGTGCCATCAGTGGGGGACCGGGGGACAATGAGCAGTTCTTC
d_call: TRBD1; v_call: TRBV19; j_call: TRBJ1-1; clone_size: NA; cdr3_aa: CASTDIRDRGLNTEAFF; cdr3_nt: TGTGCCAGTACTGACATCCGGGACAGGGGGTTGAACACTGAAGCTTTCTTT
d_call: TRBD2; v_call: TRBV7-9; j_call: TRBJ2-5; clone_size: many; cdr3_aa: CASSTARGGEGETQYF; cdr3_nt: TGTGCCAGCAGCACCGCACGTGGCGGGGAGGGAGAGACCCAGTACTTC
d_call: NA; v_call: TRBV6-2/TRBV6-3; j_call: TRBJ1-1; clone_size: NA; cdr3_aa: CASSYSIYEAFF; cdr3_nt: TGTGCCAGCAGTTACTCGATCTACGAAGCTTTCTTT
d_call: NA; v_call: TRBV6-5; j_call: TRBJ1-2; clone_size: NA; cdr3_aa: CASISLPGTSYTF; cdr3_nt: TGTGCCAGCATATCCCTTCCCGGGACTAGCTACACCTTC
d_call: TRBD2; v_call: TRBV11-2; j_call: TRBJ2-7; clone_size: NA; cdr3_aa: CASSLDGAGGLTYEQYF; cdr3_nt: TGTGCCAGCAGCCTCGACGGGGCGGGAGGGCTCACCTACGAGCAGTACTTC
d_call: NA; v_call: TRBV21-1; j_call: TRBJ1-2; clone_size: NA; cdr3_aa: CASSKDSRWTGAFNYGYTF; cdr3_nt: TGTGCCAGCAGCAAAGATTCGAGGTGGACAGGGGCGTTTAACTATGGCTACACCTTC
d_call: TRBD1; v_call: TRBV30; j_call: TRBJ2-5; clone_size: NA; cdr3_aa: CAWSVGTGVWETQYF; cdr3_nt: TGTGCCTGGAGTGTAGGAACAGGGGTATGGGAGACCCAGTACTTC
d_call: NA; v_call: TRBV9; j_call: TRBJ1-5; clone_size: NA; cdr3_aa: CASSVNPGDQPQHF; cdr3_nt: TGTGCCAGCAGCGTTAATCCGGGGGATCAGCCCCAGCATTTT
d_call: TRBD1; v_call: TRBV7-2; j_call: TRBJ1-2; clone_size: once; cdr3_aa: CASSLRQGFNGGYTF; cdr3_nt: TGTGCCAGCAGCCTTAGACAGGGGTTTAATGGTGGCTACACCTTC
d_call: TRBD2; v_call: TRBV7-2; j_call: TRBJ2-1; clone_size: NA; cdr3_aa: CASTTSGRVNEQFF; cdr3_nt: TGTGCCAGCACGACTAGCGGGAGGGTCAATGAGCAGTTCTTC
d_call: TRBD2; v_call: TRBV5-1; j_call: TRBJ2-7; clone_size: NA; cdr3_aa: CASSLTGTTYEQYF; cdr3_nt: TGCGCCAGCAGTCTCACCGGGACTACCTACGAGCAGTACTTC
d_call: TRBD2; v_call: TRBV2; j_call: TRBJ2-2; clone_size: NA; cdr3_aa: CASSEMVAGSTGELFF; cdr3_nt: TGTGCCAGCAGTGAAATGGTAGCGGGTTCCACCGGGGAGCTGTTTTTT
d_call: NA; v_call: TRBV4-1; j_call: TRBJ1-2; clone_size: NA; cdr3_aa: CASSQEPGEDPYEGHTF; cdr3_nt: TGCGCCAGCAGCCAAGAACCGGGAGAGGACCCCTATGAAGGCCACACCTTC
d_call: TRBD1; v_call: TRBV28; j_call: TRBJ1-2; clone_size: once; cdr3_aa: CASRRRQGAGGYTF; cdr3_nt: TGTGCCAGCAGACGCAGACAGGGGGCGGGTGGCTACACCTTC
d_call: TRBD1; v_call: TRBV27; j_call: TRBJ1-5; clone_size: NA; cdr3_aa: CASSPSRRQGVNQPQHF; cdr3_nt: TGTGCCAGCAGTCCTTCAAGGAGACAGGGGGTAAATCAGCCCCAGCATTTT
d_call: TRBD2; v_call: TRBV11-3; j_call: TRBJ2-7; clone_size: NA; cdr3_aa: CASSPRAGGPSYEQYF; cdr3_nt: TGTGCCAGCAGCCCCAGGGCGGGAGGGCCCTCCTACGAGCAGTACTTC
d_call: NA; v_call: TRBV19; j_call: TRBJ1-1; clone_size: NA; cdr3_aa: CASSITADTEAFF; cdr3_nt: TGTGCCAGTAGTATAACTGCGGACACTGAAGCTTTCTTT
d_call: NA; v_call: TRBV7-9; j_call: TRBJ2-7; clone_size: NA; cdr3_aa: CASSLGGIGSYEQYF; cdr3_nt: TGTGCCAGCAGCTTAGGAGGGATCGGGTCCTACGAGCAGTACTTC
d_call: TRBD1; v_call: TRBV9; j_call: TRBJ2-3; clone_size: NA; cdr3_aa: CASSRDSRPDTQYF; cdr3_nt: TGTGCCAGCAGCCGGGACAGCCGACCAGATACGCAGTATTTT
d_call: TRBD2; v_call: TRBV7-2; j_call: TRBJ2-2; clone_size: NA; cdr3_aa: CASSLGTSGIGELFF; cdr3_nt: TGTGCCAGCAGCTTAGGGACTAGCGGGATCGGGGAGCTGTTTTTT
d_call: TRBD1; v_call: TRBV6-6; j_call: TRBJ1-1; clone_size: NA; cdr3_aa: CASSRDSRFSLNTEAFF; cdr3_nt: TGTGCCAGCAGTCGGGACAGCCGCTTTTCCCTGAACACTGAAGCTTTCTTT
d_call: TRBD1; v_call: TRBV7-2; j_call: TRBJ2-4; clone_size: NA; cdr3_aa: CASSRDRGGGNIQYF; cdr3_nt: TGTGCCAGCAGCCGGGACAGGGGAGGGGGAAACATTCAGTACTTC
d_call: TRBD2; v_call: TRBV4-3; j_call: TRBJ2-3; clone_size: NA; cdr3_aa: CASSQAPTLAGATDTQYF; cdr3_nt: TGCGCCAGCAGCCAAGCCCCTACACTAGCGGGAGCTACAGATACGCAGTATTTT
d_call: TRBD1; v_call: TRBV7-2; j_call: TRBJ2-1; clone_size: NA; cdr3_aa: CASSPGQGWTYNEQFF; cdr3_nt: TGTGCCAGCAGCCCGGGACAGGGGTGGACCTACAATGAGCAGTTCTTC
d_call: TRBD1; v_call: TRBV2; j_call: TRBJ1-5; clone_size: few; cdr3_aa: CAIQTGNQPQHF; cdr3_nt: TGTGCCATCCAGACAGGGAATCAGCCCCAGCATTTT
d_call: NA; v_call: TRBV9; j_call: TRBJ1-3; clone_size: NA; cdr3_aa: CASSAVGGTIYF; cdr3_nt: TGTGCCAGCAGCGCCGTAGGGGGCACCATATATTTT
d_call: NA; v_call: TRBV5-5; j_call: TRBJ2-7; clone_size: NA; cdr3_aa: CASSMTGLSEQYF; cdr3_nt: TGTGCCAGCAGCATGACAGGCTTATCCGAGCAGTACTTC
d_call: NA; v_call: TRBV28; j_call: TRBJ2-1; clone_size: NA; cdr3_aa: CASSFMTDNEQFF; cdr3_nt: TGTGCCAGCAGTTTCATGACAGACAATGAGCAGTTCTTC
d_call: NA; v_call: TRBV16; j_call: TRBJ1-2; clone_size: NA; cdr3_aa: CASSQSVDYTF; cdr3_nt: TGTGCCAGCAGCCAATCGGTAGACTACACCTTC
d_call: NA; v_call: TRBV19; j_call: TRBJ1-1; clone_size: NA; cdr3_aa: CASSIDDQRGAFF; cdr3_nt: TGTGCCAGTAGTATAGATGATCAACGGGGAGCTTTCTTT
d_call: NA; v_call: TRBV11-3; j_call: TRBJ2-2; clone_size: NA; cdr3_aa: CASSFSFLAGTGELFF; cdr3_nt: TGTGCCAGCAGCTTCTCTTTCCTAGCTGGCACCGGGGAGCTGTTTTTT
d_call: NA; v_call: TRBV9; j_call: TRBJ1-2; clone_size: once; cdr3_aa: CASSVPNAGYTF; cdr3_nt: TGTGCCAGCTCAGTTCCGAACGCTGGCTACACCTTC
d_call: TRBD1; v_call: TRBV11-1; j_call: TRBJ1-1; clone_size: NA; cdr3_aa: CASSRRTGAMNTEAFF; cdr3_nt: TGTGCCAGCAGCCGACGGACAGGGGCCATGAACACTGAAGCTTTCTTT
d_call: NA; v_call: TRBV30; j_call: TRBJ1-2; clone_size: few; cdr3_aa: CAWSVQAGRYGYTF; cdr3_nt: TGTGCCTGGAGTGTACAGGCAGGGCGCTATGGCTACACCTTC
d_call: NA; v_call: TRBV7-2; j_call: TRBJ1-6; clone_size: NA; cdr3_aa: CASSLFRLTNSPLHF; cdr3_nt: TGTGCCAGCAGCTTATTTCGACTTACGAATTCACCCCTCCACTTT
d_call: NA; v_call: TRBV28; j_call: TRBJ2-5; clone_size: NA; cdr3_aa: CASSSLGGLIQETQYF; cdr3_nt: TGTGCCAGCAGTTCCCTCGGGGGGCTAATACAAGAGACCCAGTACTTC
d_call: TRBD1; v_call: TRBV10-3; j_call: TRBJ2-5; clone_size: NA; cdr3_aa: CATTGTGQETQYF; cdr3_nt: TGTGCCACCACCGGGACAGGGCAGGAGACCCAGTACTTC
d_call: NA; v_call: TRBV2; j_call: TRBJ2-2; clone_size: few; cdr3_aa: CASSGVNGGELFF; cdr3_nt: TGTGCCAGCAGTGGAGTGAACGGTGGGGAGCTGTTTTTT
d_call: NA; v_call: TRBV6-1; j_call: TRBJ1-3; clone_size: NA; cdr3_aa: CASSEVNTGNTIYF; cdr3_nt: TGTGCCAGCAGTGAAGTTAACACTGGAAACACCATATATTTT
d_call: NA; v_call: TRBV3-1/TRBV3-2; j_call: TRBJ2-6; clone_size: NA; cdr3_aa: CASSLQGLGANVLTF; cdr3_nt: TGTGCCAGCAGTCTACAGGGCCTGGGGGCCAACGTCCTGACTTTC
d_call: TRBD2; v_call: TRBV15; j_call: TRBJ2-7; clone_size: NA; cdr3_aa: CATSSSGRAPYEQYF; cdr3_nt: TGTGCCACCAGCAGTAGCGGGAGGGCCCCCTACGAGCAGTACTTC
d_call: NA; v_call: TRBV7-8; j_call: TRBJ1-3; clone_size: NA; cdr3_aa: CASSPISTGNTIYF; cdr3_nt: TGTGCCAGCAGCCCCATTTCTACTGGAAACACCATATATTTT
d_call: NA; v_call: TRBV3-1/TRBV3-2; j_call: TRBJ1-4; clone_size: medium-sized; cdr3_aa: CASTGRTNEKLFF; cdr3_nt: TGTGCCAGCACAGGGAGGACTAATGAAAAACTGTTTTTT
d_call: NA; v_call: TRBV2; j_call: TRBJ2-2; clone_size: NA; cdr3_aa: CASIGTGTTGELFF; cdr3_nt: TGTGCCAGCATAGGTACAGGGACCACCGGGGAGCTGTTTTTT
d_call: TRBD2; v_call: TRBV27; j_call: TRBJ2-6; clone_size: NA; cdr3_aa: CASSPASGPISSGANVLTF; cdr3_nt: TGTGCCAGCAGCCCAGCTAGCGGGCCAATTAGCTCTGGGGCCAACGTCCTGACTTTC